This paragraph covers one T cell receptor beta chain sequence. Its specificity is not known. Germline CDR1 is SGHVS and CDR2 is FQNEAQ. This CDR3 is built from 13 residues. With 5 bases removed from V and 2 bases from J, the gap between germline ends came to 9 bases. Some clones are missing from TCRdb's copy, which holds only in-frame ones; the method was immunoSEQ multiplex PCR. The table lists 12,000 or so clones, approximately 90% of them singletons. This sample was taken from a study of PD-1 blockade in classical Hodgkin lymphoma. Relapse was seen in all patients after autologous stem cell transplantation, and brentuximab vedotin exposure was variable. Notes on the study in general: With CD4+ cells, TCR diversity rose significantly by C4D1, but not with CD8+ cells. Nothing has yet pinned down what causes the repertoire differences, possibly disease activity or prior therapy. Diminished baseline TCR diversity has been reported in newly diagnosed patients relative to healthy donors.

The genes are TRBV7-8 and TRBJ2-5, with D hard to call. Specimen: peripheral blood mononuclear cells (PBMCs), collected at baseline. The receptor's source is a human donor with classical Hodgkin lymphoma. CDR3 protein: CASSPPRQETQYF. In DNA, the CDR3 is TGTGCCAGCAGCCCACCCCGGCAAGAGACCCAGTACTTC.